This TCR beta chain was profiled in a study of shared clonotypes between healthy human individuals. After removal of 2 bases from V and 0 bases from J, the junction contained 1 base not matched to a gene. Germline V lookup: CDR1 MGHRA, CDR2 YSYEKL. The CDR3 runs 15 residues. The study's findings and limits: Estimated clonotype richness was generally higher in naive than memory subsets. Sequencing of the sorted subsets was shown by rarefaction to be incomplete despite large depth.

Naive CD45RA+ and memory CD45RA-negative subsets were split from CD4+ cells. A note on this clone: Its antigen remains unidentified.

Per the authors' pipeline: Filtering differed for immunoSEQ, which gave only junction sequences without quality scores. Assay used: immunoSEQ multiplex PCR; TCRdb lists only in-frame clones, some missing. The D gene and trimming were derived from the DNA, and the V and J assignments and clone size from that table. The sample records over 950,000 clones, approximately 80% being singletons. What was sequenced was memory CD4+ T cells from PBMCs. Subset in this sample: CD45RA-negative fraction. The sequence was collected from a man aged 18 to 30 in good health. Some clones in this sample may be carry-over from other donors' samples. The chain recombines TRBV4-1 with TRBJ2-7; 10 nucleotides agree with TRBD2. The CDR3 region is CASSQRLAGSYEQYF. The DNA for the CDR3 is TGCGCCAGCAGCCAACGACTAGCGGGCTCCTACGAGCAGTACTTC.